A single sample is the source of the 20 T cell receptor beta chains below, sequenced in a study of vaccination effects on CD4 cells after COVID-19. For these receptors, no antigen is known. This table comes from immunoSEQ multiplex PCR, and its TCRdb copy is limited to in-frame clones, with some not included. In the table there are about 26,000 clones, about four fifths of which are singletons. Prior to sequencing, the ViraFEST assay stimulated PBMC with viral peptide pools, which expanded the antigen-specific CD4+ T cells. Following 10 days of culture, CD4+ T cells were isolated. Convalescent patients had PCR-confirmed SARS-CoV-2 infection between March and December 2020. The source was CD4+ T cells from PBMCs cultured with HCoV-NL63 spike peptides, collected before COVID-19 vaccination. The source of these receptors is a human donor who had a prior SARS-CoV-2 infection.

This chain links TRBV18 with TRBJ2-5, with D perhaps TRBD2 (5 bases). The V and J ends lost 2 bases and 4 bases respectively, with 5 bases between them. CDR1 and CDR2 from the germline V gene are KGHSH and LQKENI. This CDR3 comprises 12 residues. This chain's CDR3 is CASSPAGETQYF. CDR3 coding DNA: TGTGCCAGCTCACCAGCGGGAGAGACCCAGTACTTC.

The chain has TRBV2 and TRBJ2-3, with D unclear. Germline values: CDR1 SNHLY, CDR2 FYNNEI. CDR3 length: 12 residues. V shed 6 bases and J shed 6 bases, with 10 bases lying between them. As DNA, the CDR3 is TGTGCCAGCAGGGTTGTGGGGGATACGCAGTATTTT. Its protein is CASRVVGDTQYF.

The genes are TRBV5-6 and TRBJ1-2, with 10 bases aligning to TRBD1. V shed 4 bases, J shed 1 base, and the junction held 1 base outside the gene matches. The CDR3 has 14 residues. Germline V gene lookup returns CDR1 SGHDT and CDR2 YYEEEE. The CDR3 loop reads CASSRDRGNYGYTF. The CDR3 bases are TGTGCCAGCAGCCGGGACAGGGGTAACTATGGCTACACCTTC.

This chain uses TRBV11-3 with TRBJ2-7, with 12 nucleotides matching TRBD2. This CDR3 has 15 amino acids. The germline V gene encodes CDR1 SGHNT and CDR2 YENEEA. The junction had 2 bases not matched to a gene; V was cut back by 5 bases and J by 0 bases. CDR3 DNA sequence: TGTGCCAGCAGCCGACTAGCGGGAGTCTCCTACGAGCAGTACTTC. The encoded protein is CASSRLAGVSYEQYF.

This clone has a handful of counts. The rearrangement links TRBV4-2 to TRBJ1-1, with D unclear. Germline V gives CDR1 LGHNA, CDR2 YNFKEQ. V lost 0 bases, J lost 4 bases, and 12 bases lay in between. The CDR3 length is 15 residues. The CDR3 DNA follows: TGTGCCAGCAGCCAAGACTCCGGTGAAGGCACTGAAGCTTTCTTT. This codes for CASSQDSGEGTEAFF.

The rearrangement joins TRBV10-3 to TRBJ2-7; D possibly corresponds to TRBD1 (7 bases). The CDR3 totals 17 residues. The germline V gene encodes CDR1 ENHRY and CDR2 SYGVKD. The V and J ends lost 0 bases and 7 bases respectively, with 22 bases between them. The chain's CDR3 is CAISESGRGQSLREQYF. The CDR3 bases are TGTGCCATCAGTGAGTCTGGGCGGGGACAGTCTCTACGAGAGCAGTACTTC.

The genes are TRBV30 and TRBJ1-4; no definite D call. CDR1 and CDR2 from the germline V gene are GTSNPN and SVGIG (reference sequence). This CDR3 has 16 amino acids. Trimming stripped 0 bases from V and 3 bases from J, with 14 bases between. In DNA, the CDR3 is TGTGCCTGGAGTGTCGGAGGGAGCGGTTCTAATGAAAAACTGTTTTTT. It yields the protein CAWSVGGSGSNEKLFF.

The chain is built from TRBV2 and TRBJ2-2; no clear D gene. Germline CDR1 SNHLY, CDR2 FYNNEI. There are 15 residues in the CDR3. Trimming shortened V by 6 bases and J by 6 bases, and 17 bases separated the two germline ends. CDR3 coding DNA: TGTGCCAGCAGGAGGTCGGCCGAGGTTTCCGGGGAGCTGTTTTTT. It yields the protein CASRRSAEVSGELFF. The variable domain in full, with the rest retrieved from reference TRBV2 and TRBJ2-2, is EPEVTQTPSHQVTQMGQEVILRCVPISNHLYFYWYRQILGQKVEFLVSFYNNEISEKSEIFDDQFSVERPDGSNFTLKIRSTKLEDSAMYFCASRRSAEVSGELFFGEGSRLTVL.

V usage is TRBV7-2 and J usage is TRBJ2-7, with TRBD1 matching 8 bases. V trimming: 5 bases; J trimming: 3 bases; junction bases outside the gene matches: 6. CDR1 is SGHTA, CDR2 FQGNSA, per germline. The length of the CDR3 is 14 residues. In DNA form, the CDR3 reads TGTGCCAGCAGCCCCAGGGGGCGCCTCTACGAGCAGTACTTC. Translation gives CASSPRGRLYEQYF. Supplemented by reference TRBV7-2 and TRBJ2-7, the full variable domain reads GAGVSQSPSNKVTEKGKDVELRCDPISGHTALYWYRQSLGQGLEFLIYFQGNSAPDKSGLPSDRFSAERTGGSVSTLTIQRTQQEDSAVYLCASSPRGRLYEQYFGPGTRLTVT.

This sequence joins TRBV5-4 and TRBJ2-7, with D unclear. The CDR3 spans 14 residues. Trimming stripped 1 base from V and 3 bases from J, with 11 bases between. In germline, CDR1 is SGHNT, CDR2 YYREEE (reference sequence). CDR3 in DNA: TGTGCCAGCAGCTTGTCGGTCAGAAACTACGAGCAGTACTTC. Translating it yields CASSLSVRNYEQYF.

In this sample, this clone turned up once. The V and J genes are TRBV2 and TRBJ1-2, with 7 bases that match TRBD1. The CDR3 is 14 amino acids. V lost 5 bases to trimming and J lost 3 bases; unmatched junction nucleotides: 6. Per germline, CDR1 SNHLY and CDR2 FYNNEI. The CDR3 DNA reads as TGTGCCAGCAGTCCCCAACAGGGGTACTATGGCTACACCTTC. Its translation: CASSPQQGYYGYTF. Full variable domain (outside the CDR3, taken from reference TRBV2 and TRBJ1-2): EPEVTQTPSHQVTQMGQEVILRCVPISNHLYFYWYRQILGQKVEFLVSFYNNEISEKSEIFDDQFSVERPDGSNFTLKIRSTKLEDSAMYFCASSPQQGYYGYTFGSGTRLTVV.

The rearrangement uses TRBV5-4 and TRBJ2-1; TRBD1 aligns across 7 bases. With 7 bases clipped from V and 1 base from J, the junction kept 8 bases outside the gene matches. Germline-derived CDR1 and CDR2 are SGHNT and YYREEE (reference sequence). The CDR3 has 15 residues. The CDR3 loop reads CASRPTGASYNEQFF. The DNA for the CDR3 is TGTGCCAGCCGACCAACAGGGGCGTCCTACAATGAGCAGTTCTTC.

The rearrangement links TRBV7-9 to TRBJ2-6, with D unclear. From germline, CDR1 is SEHNR and CDR2 FQNEAQ (reference sequence). CDR3 length equals 17 residues. V lost 0 bases to trimming and J lost 2 bases, with 11 bases between them. The CDR3 coding sequence is TGTGCCAGCAGCTTAGCCCTTCGACTCACTGGGGCCAACGTCCTGACTTTC. Its translation is CASSLALRLTGANVLTF.

This rearrangement joins TRBV5-1 to TRBJ2-2; TRBD1 agrees at 8 bases. Germline V gives CDR1 SGHRS, CDR2 YFSETQ. The CDR3 loop spans 15 amino acids. V dropped 3 bases and J dropped 2; count of bases not matched to a gene: 3. CDR3 sequence: CASSSGQANTGELFF. The CDR3 DNA sequence: TGCGCCAGCAGCTCGGGACAGGCCAACACCGGGGAGCTGTTTTTT. Full variable domain (outside the CDR3, taken from reference TRBV5-1 and TRBJ2-2): KAGVTQTPRYLIKTRGQQVTLSCSPISGHRSVSWYQQTPGQGLQFLFEYFSETQRNKGNFPGRFSGRQFSNSRSEMNVSTLELGDSALYLCASSSGQANTGELFFGEGSRLTVL.

This clone was recorded a few times. The gene calls are TRBV20-1 and TRBJ2-7; D may be TRBD1 or TRBD2 (6 bases each). The germline gives CDR1 DFQATT, CDR2 SNEGSKA (reference sequence). The CDR3 runs 14 residues. Trimming removed 3 bases from V and 2 bases from J, with 14 bases in between. DNA for the CDR3: TGCAGTGCTAGTCCCGGGGGCATCACCTACGAGCAGTACTTC. It yields the protein CSASPGGITYEQYF.

This clone was counted only a few times. V gene TRBV11-3 combines with J gene TRBJ2-7; the match to TRBD2 covers 10 bases. CDR1 and CDR2 from the germline V gene are SGHNT and YENEEA. The V gene end was trimmed by 5 bases and the J gene end by 1 base; junction bases not matched to a gene: 5. The CDR3 is made up of 15 amino acids. The CDR3 region is CASSPLLAGSYEQYF. The CDR3 coding sequence is TGTGCCAGCAGCCCGCTACTAGCGGGGTCCTACGAGCAGTACTTC.

This clone showed up just once. The rearrangement joins TRBV7-8 to TRBJ2-1; D uncertain. V lost 3 bases, J lost 0 bases, and 18 bases lay in between. This CDR3 region has 18 residues. Germline lookup yields CDR1 SGHVS and CDR2 FQNEAQ. The chain's CDR3 is CASSFLEVPVFSYNEQFF. In DNA form, the CDR3 reads TGTGCCAGCAGCTTCCTTGAGGTCCCGGTTTTCTCCTACAATGAGCAGTTCTTC.

The CDR3 sequence is CAWNTQGANVLTF. The CDR3 DNA is TGTGCCTGGAATACCCAAGGGGCCAACGTCCTGACTTTC. V usage is TRBV30 and J usage is TRBJ2-6; unclear D gene. V was pared by 4 bases and J by 4 bases, with 8 bases between. CDR1 is GTSNPN and CDR2 is SVGIG in the germline V gene (reference sequence). The CDR3 length is 13 residues.

The chain joins TRBV7-2 to TRBJ2-2, with D maybe TRBD1 (6 bases). CDR3 length: 14 residues. The germline V and J ends were trimmed by 6 bases and 6 bases, with 14 bases remaining between them. The germline gives CDR1 SGHTA, CDR2 FQGNSA. CDR3 in amino acids: CASSTTGFSGELFF. In DNA form, the CDR3 reads TGTGCCAGCAGTACGACAGGTTTTTCCGGGGAGCTGTTTTTT.

This clone is medium-sized (0.01 to 0.1%) in the sample. V usage is TRBV9 and J usage is TRBJ1-2, with a tentative D call TRBD1 (6 bases). The length of the CDR3 is 13 residues. Germline CDR1 and CDR2: SGDLS and YYNGEE. V shed 3 bases and J shed 3 bases, with 9 bases lying between them. CDR3 sequence reads: CASSATGYYGYTF. Written as DNA, the CDR3 is TGTGCCAGCAGCGCAACAGGGTACTATGGCTACACCTTC. The variable domain in full, completed from reference TRBV9 and TRBJ1-2, reads DSGVTQTPKHLITATGQRVTLRCSPRSGDLSVYWYQQSLDQGLQFLIQYYNGEERAKGNILERFSAQQFPDLHSELNLSSLELGDSALYFCASSATGYYGYTFGSGTRLTVV.